This TCR beta chain emerged from a study of T cells in Graves' hyperthyroidism and ophthalmopathy. Study-wide results and caveats: Clonotypes that were expanded in thyroid above 0.001 mostly appeared in blood too.

Using RNA transcripts as the source, TCR beta CDR3 regions were amplified. The HTBI primer set was used in a first-round RT-PCR of the TCR CDR3. TCRdb processed the multiplex PCR reads anew with MiXCR; each CDR3 protein has one entry. The repertoire holds a few hundred thousand distinct CDR3 sequences, with approximately 15% as singletons. This CDR3 contains 15 residues. The germline V gene encodes CDR1 DFQATT and CDR2 SNEGSKA (reference sequence). V shed 3 bases, J shed 3 bases, and the junction held 11 bases outside the gene matches. This clonotype was seen a handful of times. No antigen is known for it.

The receptor's source is a man younger than 45 with Graves' hyperthyroidism that later progressed to Graves' ophthalmopathy. The sequencing sample was made of blood. The J gene is TRBJ2-7, the V gene TRBV20-1; 7 bases align to TRBD1. The CDR3 nucleotides read TGCAGTGCTAGCACACCCGGGACAGCGCTCTACGAGCAGTACTTC. Protein product: CSASTPGTALYEQYF.